The clone carrying this T cell receptor beta chain was found many times. The antigen is undetermined. This sample stems from a study of CD8+CD57+ T cells in acquired aplastic anemia. The CDR3 extends over 12 amino acids. The V end was cut by 8 bases, the J end by 6 bases, with 12 bases between. Germline-derived CDR1 and CDR2 are SNHLY and FYNNEI. Patients who underwent sequencing had shown CD8+CD57+ cell expansion by flow cytometry. The enrolled patients all had severe acquired aplastic anemia. Investigators profiled TCR beta VDJ and CDR3 from genomic DNA template. TCRdb used MiXCR to reprocess the reads, holding one entry per CDR3 protein. This repertoire shows 200,000 to 300,000 distinct CDR3 sequences, 45% to 50% found once; its top ten account for over 7.5%. General study results and limits: Roughly 29 was the count of CD8+ CDR3 sequences that patients shared with controls. Patient and control CD8+ Simpson's diversity was not significantly different.

This clonotype originated in a human donor with aplastic anemia. This chain links TRBV2 with TRBJ2-3; a weak D match, TRBD1 (6 bases). The sample taken for sequencing was sorted CD4+, CD8+, or CD8+CD57+ T cells (not recorded which) from PBMCs. This CDR3 is CASPLRGDTQYF. The CDR3 DNA sequence: TGTGCCAGCCCGTTAAGGGGGGATACGCAGTATTTT.